This note documents a single TCR beta chain sequence. Germline CDR1 is SQVTM and CDR2 is ANQGSEA. Trimming took off 4 bases at V and 1 base at J, with 10 bases between the two ends. The CDR3 contains 13 residues. The data belong to a study of identical twins. A universal primer site came from template switching; cDNA carried unique molecular identifiers. TCRdb passed the 5' RACE reads through MiXCR, listing each CDR3 protein once. Found here are 450,000 to 650,000 distinct CDR3 sequences, 15% of them singletons; the top ten hold 0.44%. These records were also assigned to another study, of yellow fever vaccine responses in identical twins. According to that study: Twins' vaccine T cell responses reportedly seemed partly convergent and partly personalized.

The V and J genes are TRBV29-1 and TRBJ1-1; the D is unclear. Sequenced: CD4+ T cells sorted from blood. The clonotype originates from a woman between 18 and 29 years old in good health. The CDR3 coding sequence is TGCAGCGTTGGCGCAACCTCGAACACTGAAGCTTTCTTT. It is translated as CSVGATSNTEAFF.